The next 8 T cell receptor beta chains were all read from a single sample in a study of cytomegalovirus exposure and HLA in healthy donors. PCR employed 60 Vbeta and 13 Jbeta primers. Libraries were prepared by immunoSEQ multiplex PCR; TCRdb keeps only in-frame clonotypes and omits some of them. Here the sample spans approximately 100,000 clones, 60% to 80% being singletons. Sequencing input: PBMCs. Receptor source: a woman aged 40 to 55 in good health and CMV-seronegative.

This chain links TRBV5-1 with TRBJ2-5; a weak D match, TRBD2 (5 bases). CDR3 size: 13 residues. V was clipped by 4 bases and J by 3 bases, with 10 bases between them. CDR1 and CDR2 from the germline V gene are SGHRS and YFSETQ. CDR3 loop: CASSGRGKETQYF. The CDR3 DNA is TGCGCCAGCAGCGGGAGAGGGAAAGAGACCCAGTACTTC.

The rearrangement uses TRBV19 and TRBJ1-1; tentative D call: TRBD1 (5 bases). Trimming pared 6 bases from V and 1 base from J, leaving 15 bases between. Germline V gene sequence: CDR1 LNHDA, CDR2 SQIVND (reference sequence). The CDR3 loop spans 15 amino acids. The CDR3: CASRGQMVSNTEAFF. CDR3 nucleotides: TGTGCCAGTAGGGGGCAGATGGTATCGAACACTGAAGCTTTCTTT.

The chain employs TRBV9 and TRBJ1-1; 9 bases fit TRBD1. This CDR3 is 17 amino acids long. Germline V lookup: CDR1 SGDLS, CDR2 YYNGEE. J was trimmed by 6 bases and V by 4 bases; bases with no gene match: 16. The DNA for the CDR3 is TGTGCCAGCAGCAAACGGGACAGGGAAGTGGTAGGCGCTGAAGCTTTCTTT. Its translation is CASSKRDREVVGAEAFF.

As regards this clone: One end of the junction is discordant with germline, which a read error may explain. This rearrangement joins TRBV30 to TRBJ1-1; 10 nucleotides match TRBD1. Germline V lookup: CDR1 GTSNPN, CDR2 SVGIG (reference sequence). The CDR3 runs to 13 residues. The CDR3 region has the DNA TGTGCCTGGGGGGGACAGGGGAACCCTGAAGCTTTCTTT. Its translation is CAWGGQGNPEAFF.

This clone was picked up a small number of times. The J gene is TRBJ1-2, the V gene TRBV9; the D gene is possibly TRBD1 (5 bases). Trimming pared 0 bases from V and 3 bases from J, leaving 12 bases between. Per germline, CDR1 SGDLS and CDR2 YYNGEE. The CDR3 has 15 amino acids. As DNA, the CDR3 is TGTGCCAGCAGCGTAGAGGCCCGGGGGGACTATGGCTACACCTTC. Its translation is CASSVEARGDYGYTF.

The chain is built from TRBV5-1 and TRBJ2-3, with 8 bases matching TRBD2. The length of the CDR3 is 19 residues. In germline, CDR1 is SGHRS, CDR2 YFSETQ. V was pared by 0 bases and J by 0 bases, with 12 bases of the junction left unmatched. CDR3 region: CASSLAGSGGATSTDTQYF. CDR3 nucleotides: TGCGCCAGCAGCTTGGCAGGGAGCGGGGGAGCCACTAGCACAGATACGCAGTATTTT.

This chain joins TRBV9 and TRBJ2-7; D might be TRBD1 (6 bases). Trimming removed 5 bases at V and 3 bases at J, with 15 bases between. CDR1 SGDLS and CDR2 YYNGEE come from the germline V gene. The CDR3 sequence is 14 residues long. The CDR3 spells CASSIRQESYEQYF. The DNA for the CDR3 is TGTGCCAGCAGTATCCGACAGGAGAGCTACGAGCAGTACTTC. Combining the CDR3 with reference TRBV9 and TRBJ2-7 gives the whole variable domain DSGVTQTPKHLITATGQRVTLRCSPRSGDLSVYWYQQSLDQGLQFLIQYYNGEERAKGNILERFSAQQFPDLHSELNLSSLELGDSALYFCASSIRQESYEQYFGPGTRLTVT.

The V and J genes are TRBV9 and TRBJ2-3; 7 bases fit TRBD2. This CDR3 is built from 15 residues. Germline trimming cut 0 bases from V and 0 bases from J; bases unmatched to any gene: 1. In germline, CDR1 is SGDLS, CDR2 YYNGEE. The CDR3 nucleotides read TGTGCCAGCAGCGTAGCCGGGGGGAGCACAGATACGCAGTATTTT. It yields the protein CASSVAGGSTDTQYF. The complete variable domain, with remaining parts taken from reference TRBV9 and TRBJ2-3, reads DSGVTQTPKHLITATGQRVTLRCSPRSGDLSVYWYQQSLDQGLQFLIQYYNGEERAKGNILERFSAQQFPDLHSELNLSSLELGDSALYFCASSVAGGSTDTQYFGPGTRLTVL.